The rows below give T cell receptor beta chains drawn from one sample of a study of kidney transplant recipient with SARS-CoV-2 infection. TCRdb processed the reads anew with MiXCR; each CDR3 protein has one entry. Among roughly 250,000 distinct CDR3 sequences, around 26% were seen once, and the ten largest hold 6% to 8.5%. The sample was a blood sample, taken at baseline and between days 110 and 120 from a kidney transplant recipient. The receptors derive from a young adult male patient who had COVID-19 and was a kidney transplant recipient. Certain T cells may be donor cells from the graft. CDR3s include the opening cysteine and the closing phenylalanine or tryptophan. The order of the fields is V gene, clone size, D gene, J gene, CDR3 DNA, CDR3 protein. The D gene is left open where the match is weak. The size of a clone is reported for some rows only, either as once, few or many, or as a class for expanded clones.

TRBV11-2,few,NA,TRBJ2-1,TGTGCCAGCAGCACCGAACAATACAATGAGCAGTTCTTC,CASSTEQYNEQFF
TRBV27,many,TRBD2,TRBJ2-7,TGTGCCAGCAGTTTATCGGGTGGACTAGCGGGAGGGGAACCGTACGAGCAGTACTTC,CASSLSGGLAGGEPYEQYF
TRBV5-4,many,TRBD1,TRBJ1-6,TGTGCCAGCAGCTTGGTGGGGACAGATAATTCACCCCTCCACTTT,CASSLVGTDNSPLHF
TRBV7-9,many,NA,TRBJ2-1,TGTGCCAGCAGACTAAGCTCCTACAATGAGCAGTTCTTC,CASRLSSYNEQFF
TRBV9,many,NA,TRBJ1-5,TGTGCCAGCAGCGGAGGGGGACATCAGCCCCAGCATTTT,CASSGGGHQPQHF
TRBV11-2,many,NA,TRBJ1-2,TGTGCCAGCAGCCAGCAGGAAACAAGCAGAAAGACCTATGGCTACACCTTC,CASSQQETSRKTYGYTF
TRBV7-9,many,NA,TRBJ2-7,TGTGCCAGCAGCCCCTGGGCCTACGAGCAGTACTTC,CASSPWAYEQYF
TRBV7-8,NA,TRBD1,TRBJ2-1,TGTGCCAGCAGCTACCGGGACAGGGCGAATGAGCAGTTCTTC,CASSYRDRANEQFF
TRBV10-3,many,NA,TRBJ1-5,TGTGCCATCAGTGAGTCCCACAGGGATAGCAATCAGCCCCAGCATTTT,CAISESHRDSNQPQHF
TRBV11-3,many,NA,TRBJ1-2,TGTGCCAGCAGCCGAACCTCCGATCTCGGAAAGACCTATGGCTACACCTTC,CASSRTSDLGKTYGYTF
TRBV7-8,many,TRBD1,TRBJ1-2,TGTGCCAGCAGCTCCTTAGGACAGGGGGCATGGGGTTATGGCTACACCTTC,CASSSLGQGAWGYGYTF
TRBV10-2,many,NA,TRBJ1-1,TGCGCCAGCAGTGAGTTCTGGGGACGGGTTGGCACTGAAGCTTTCTTT,CASSEFWGRVGTEAFF
TRBV5-1,many,NA,TRBJ2-2,TGCGCCAGCAGCTTGGACGGGGCCGGGGAGCTGTTTTTT,CASSLDGAGELFF
TRBV3-1,few,NA,TRBJ1-5,TGTGCCAGCAGGCCAAGGTTGTCCCATTTTTGGCATCATCAGCCCCGGCATTTT,CASRPRLSHFWHHQPRHF
TRBV24-1,many,NA,TRBJ1-2,TGTGCCACCAGTATCGTGGGTAGTACCAGAAAGACCTATGGCTACACCTTC,CATSIVGSTRKTYGYTF
TRBV2,many,NA,TRBJ2-2,TGTGCCAGTACATCCCGAGCCAGTCGGGCCGGGGAGCTGTTTTTT,CASTSRASRAGELFF
TRBV12-3/TRBV12-4,many,NA,TRBJ2-5,TGTGCCAGCAGTTTAGTCGGTGGCGGTTATCTCCAAGAGACCCAGTACTTC,CASSLVGGGYLQETQYF
TRBV12-3/TRBV12-4,many,NA,TRBJ1-2,TGTGCCAGCAGTCGTAGGCACACAGCAGGAAAGACCTATGGCTACACCTTC,CASSRRHTAGKTYGYTF
TRBV5-1,NA,NA,TRBJ1-2,TGCGCCAGCGGGGCTGTATCGGTTCGAAAGACCTATGGCTACACCTTC,CASGAVSVRKTYGYTF
TRBV28,many,NA,TRBJ2-7,TGTGCCAGCAGTTCCAATAGCGGAAGCTCCTACGAGCAGTACTTC,CASSSNSGSSYEQYF
TRBV12-3/TRBV12-4,many,NA,TRBJ1-6,TGTGCCAGCAGTTTGGTCGGTACAGATTCACCCCTCCACTTT,CASSLVGTDSPLHF
TRBV24-1,many,TRBD2,TRBJ2-7,TGTGCCACCAGTGCCGGACTAGCGGGACACGAGCAGTACTTC,CATSAGLAGHEQYF
TRBV18,NA,NA,TRBJ1-1,TGTGCCAGCTCACCAACAGCTTCGAACACTGAAGCTTTCTTT,CASSPTASNTEAFF
TRBV2,NA,TRBD1,TRBJ1-2,TGTGCCAGCAGCGGGCTGTCAAAAGGATATGAGTTTGCGACAGGGAACTATGGCTACACCTTC,CASSGLSKGYEFATGNYGYTF
TRBV19,NA,NA,TRBJ2-3,TGTACCAGTAGTACCCCGGCCGCGGGACCCACAGATACGCAGTATTTT,CTSSTPAAGPTDTQYF
TRBV19,many,NA,TRBJ1-2,TGTGCCAGTAGTAACATTGGGACAAATCGAAAGACCTATGGCTACACCTTC,CASSNIGTNRKTYGYTF
TRBV7-9,many,TRBD1,TRBJ1-6,TGTGCCAGCAGCTCCCCGTTGACAGGGCTGGACTCACCCCTCCACTTT,CASSSPLTGLDSPLHF
TRBV21-1,NA,NA,TRBJ2-1,TGTGCCAGCAGCAAATTGTCAGGGGTTGACAATGAGCAGTTCTTC,CASSKLSGVDNEQFF
TRBV19,few,TRBD1,TRBJ2-5,TGTGCCAGTAGTACGCTCACGGGACAGACCTTGGAGACCCAGTACTTC,CASSTLTGQTLETQYF